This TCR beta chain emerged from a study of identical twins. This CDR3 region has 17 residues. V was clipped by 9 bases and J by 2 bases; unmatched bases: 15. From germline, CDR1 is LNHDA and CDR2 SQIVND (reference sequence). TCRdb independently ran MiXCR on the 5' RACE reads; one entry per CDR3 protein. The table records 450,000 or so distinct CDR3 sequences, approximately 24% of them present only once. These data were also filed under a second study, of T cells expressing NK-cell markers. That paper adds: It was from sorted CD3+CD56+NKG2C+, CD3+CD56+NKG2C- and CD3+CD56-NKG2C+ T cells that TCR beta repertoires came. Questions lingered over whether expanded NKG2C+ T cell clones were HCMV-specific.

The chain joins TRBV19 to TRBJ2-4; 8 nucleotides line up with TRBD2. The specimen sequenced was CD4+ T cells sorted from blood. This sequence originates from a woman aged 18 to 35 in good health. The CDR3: CASRPSGLGITKNIQYF. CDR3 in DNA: TGTGCCAGCAGGCCCTCGGGACTAGGGATAACCAAAAACATTCAGTACTTC.